The rows below give T cell receptor beta chains drawn from one sample of a study of T cells in Graves' hyperthyroidism and ophthalmopathy. One entry per CDR3 protein, called by TCRdb with MiXCR from the multiplex PCR reads. The sample includes a few hundred thousand distinct CDR3 sequences, 11% to 15% of them seen just once. Sequenced input: blood. The source of these receptors is a woman younger than 45 with Graves' hyperthyroidism that later progressed to Graves' ophthalmopathy. The CDR3 runs from the conserved cysteine through the conserved F or W. Fields, in order: J gene, clone size, D gene, V gene, CDR3 protein, CDR3 DNA. A D gene is named only where the DNA matches it firmly. Not all rows give a size; the values are once, few, many and, for expanded clones, a class.

TRBJ2-1,once,TRBD1,TRBV27,CASSPTQGQGNEQFF,TGTGCCAGCAGTCCCACCCAGGGACAGGGCAATGAGCAGTTCTTC
TRBJ2-5,-,-,TRBV7-3,CASSLREKETQYF,TGTGCCAGCAGCTTAAGAGAGAAAGAGACCCAGTACTTC
TRBJ2-5,many,-,TRBV7-2,CASSSTKTQYF,TGTGCCAGCAGCTCCACTAAGACCCAGTACTTC
TRBJ2-3,-,-,TRBV5-8,CASSPEAGFSDTQYF,TGTGCCAGCAGCCCGGAGGCGGGTTTCTCAGATACGCAGTATTTT
TRBJ2-5,-,-,TRBV7-2,CASSLALSETQYF,TGTGCCAGCAGCTTAGCGTTATCAGAGACCCAGTACTTC
TRBJ1-1,many,-,TRBV12-3/TRBV12-4,CASSFLDSYTEAFF,TGTGCCAGCAGTTTTTTGGATAGCTACACTGAAGCTTTCTTT
TRBJ1-2,many,-,TRBV28,CASSLNRVGGYTF,TGTGCCAGCAGTTTGAACAGGGTCGGCGGCTACACCTTC
TRBJ2-5,-,-,TRBV30,CAWNLGVQETQYF,TGTGCCTGGAACCTGGGTGTACAAGAGACCCAGTACTTC
TRBJ2-5,many,-,TRBV6-5,CASSYSGALKETQYF,TGTGCCAGCAGTTACTCAGGAGCCCTAAAAGAGACCCAGTACTTC
TRBJ2-1,many,-,TRBV12-3/TRBV12-4,CASSLTGEDYNEQFF,TGTGCCAGCAGTTTAACAGGGGAGGACTACAATGAGCAGTTCTTC
TRBJ1-2,many,-,TRBV20-1,CSASTGFNYGYTF,TGCAGTGCCAGTACAGGGTTTAACTATGGCTACACCTTC
TRBJ2-3,few,TRBD2,TRBV27,CASSPRLVAGGTDTQYF,TGTGCCAGCAGTCCTCGACTCGTAGCGGGGGGCACAGATACGCAGTATTTT
TRBJ2-7,many,-,TRBV18,CASSPGQLSYEQYF,TGTGCCAGCTCACCAGGACAGCTCTCCTACGAGCAGTACTTC
TRBJ1-1,many,-,TRBV19,CASSNGALSNTEAFF,TGTGCCAGTAGTAATGGGGCCCTATCGAACACTGAAGCTTTCTTT
TRBJ2-1,few,TRBD2,TRBV4-3,CASSQDIASRTSGSPDEQFF,TGCGCCAGCAGCCAAGATATTGCTTCGAGGACTAGCGGGAGTCCCGATGAGCAGTTCTTC
TRBJ1-4,-,-,TRBV12-3/TRBV12-4,CASSLARGVNEKLFF,TGTGCCAGCAGTTTAGCTAGGGGAGTTAATGAAAAACTGTTTTTT
TRBJ2-4,many,-,TRBV18,CASSPGTRIQYF,TGTGCCAGCTCACCGGGGACTCGCATTCAGTACTTC
TRBJ2-1,many,-,TRBV7-2,CASSLVRNEQFF,TGTGCCAGCAGCTTGGTCCGCAATGAGCAGTTCTTC
TRBJ1-1,many,-,TRBV2,CASRGHMNTEAFF,TGTGCCAGTAGGGGACACATGAACACTGAAGCTTTCTTT
TRBJ1-5,-,-,TRBV6-1,CASSTDRKGGNQPQHF,TGTGCCAGCAGTACAGACAGGAAGGGGGGCAATCAGCCCCAGCATTTT
TRBJ2-3,many,-,TRBV20-1,CSARSPILTDTQYF,TGCAGTGCTAGGTCCCCGATCCTCACAGATACGCAGTATTTT
TRBJ2-6,-,TRBD1,TRBV18,CASSPTGEYSGANVLTF,TGTGCCAGCTCGCCGACAGGGGAATACTCTGGGGCCAACGTCCTGACTTTC
TRBJ1-2,-,-,TRBV3-1,CASSQGGRPTNYGYTF,TGTGCCAGCAGCCAGGGGGGACGGCCTACTAACTATGGCTACACCTTC
TRBJ1-4,-,-,TRBV4-3,CASSQDWGEQEKLFF,TGCGCCAGCAGCCAAGATTGGGGGGAGCAGGAAAAACTGTTTTTT
TRBJ1-1,many,-,TRBV15,CATSRDQESLAFF,TGTGCCACCAGCAGAGATCAGGAGAGTTTAGCTTTCTTT
TRBJ2-7,many,-,TRBV28,CASSLLDSAEDSYEQYF,TGTGCCAGCAGTTTATTGGATAGCGCCGAAGACTCCTACGAGCAGTACTTC
TRBJ2-6,many,-,TRBV7-2,CASSQRGTAGANVLTF,TGTGCCAGCAGCCAAAGGGGGACTGCGGGGGCCAACGTCCTGACTTTC
TRBJ2-4,-,-,TRBV19,CASSMISLGENIQYF,TGTGCCAGTAGTATGATCTCCCTAGGGGAAAACATTCAGTACTTC
TRBJ2-2,-,-,TRBV7-6,CASSFPQGGLNTGELFF,TGTGCCAGCAGCTTCCCACAGGGTGGTTTGAACACCGGGGAGCTGTTTTTT